Following are 21 T cell receptor beta chains from one sample sequenced in a study of beta chain features in type 1 diabetes. Study-level findings and limits: Moderate yet significant TCRB CDR3 shortening was seen in Type 1 diabetes patients in all four CD4+ subsets.

The study reverse transcribed the entire isolated RNA, so it sequenced expressed TCRB transcripts. Sequencing was performed with immunoSEQ multiplex PCR; in TCRdb, only in-frame clones are kept and a portion is missing. The data show around 250,000 clones, with roughly 22% seen just once and 0.028% held by the top ten. The antigens these receptors bind are not known. Sequences were obtained from naive CD4+ T cells from blood. These receptors all come from a woman in her forties with type 1 diabetes.

This clone was recorded a few times. The gene calls are TRBV6-5 and TRBJ2-7, with TRBD2 identical over 15 bases. Germline-derived CDR1 and CDR2 are MNHEY and SVGAGI. J was trimmed by 7 bases and V by 2 bases; bases with no gene match: 6. The CDR3 runs to 16 residues. The CDR3 DNA sequence: TGTGCCAGCAGTTACGACGGGGGACTAGCGGGGGGAGAGCAGTACTTC. Amino acid sequence: CASSYDGGLAGGEQYF.

This clone was counted between two and nine times. J is TRBJ2-1 and V is TRBV11-1, with 9 bases matching TRBD2. V was pared by 5 bases and J by 2 bases, with 13 bases of the junction left unmatched. Germline lookup yields CDR1 SGHAT and CDR2 FQDESV (reference sequence). This CDR3 contains 18 residues. CDR3 protein: CASSQHYLSGRAYNEQFF. The CDR3 bases are TGTGCCAGCAGCCAACATTACCTTAGCGGGAGAGCCTACAATGAGCAGTTCTTC. The entire variable domain, with the rest obtained from reference TRBV11-1 and TRBJ2-1, is as follows: EAEVAQSPRYKITEKSQAVAFWCDPISGHATLYWYRQILGQGPELLVQFQDESVVDDSQLPKDRFSAERLKGVDSTLKIQPAELGDSAMYLCASSQHYLSGRAYNEQFFGPGTRLTVL.

Only a few counts were recorded for this clone. The chain couples TRBV15 to TRBJ1-4, with D unresolved. Germline CDR1 reads LNHNV; CDR2 reads YYDKDF (reference sequence). The CDR3 is made up of 16 amino acids. V gave up 0 bases and J gave up 5 bases, with 13 bases separating them. The CDR3 sequence is CATSRDSSRTNEKLFF. The CDR3 coding sequence is TGTGCCACCAGCAGAGATAGTAGCCGTACAAATGAAAAACTGTTTTTT.

This clone was observed a handful of times. The chain links TRBV11-2 to TRBJ2-7, with 7 bases identical to TRBD2. This CDR3 contains 13 residues. Germline assignment: CDR1 SGHAT and CDR2 FQNNGV. Trimming removed 5 bases from V and 3 bases from J; junction bases left unmatched: 4. CDR3 protein: CASSPGTNYEQYF. In DNA, the CDR3 is TGTGCCAGCAGCCCCGGGACTAACTACGAGCAGTACTTC.

This clone was seen a few times. V usage is TRBV7-2 and J usage is TRBJ1-1; tentative D call: TRBD1 (5 bases). This CDR3 is built from 14 residues. Trimming took 11 bases from V and 1 from J, leaving 17 bases between them. Germline lookup yields CDR1 SGHTA and CDR2 FQGNSA. In DNA, the CDR3 is TGTGCCTCAAGGTGGGGTAGGGGGAACACTGAAGCTTTCTTT. Translation: CASRWGRGNTEAFF.

This chain connects TRBV28 to TRBJ2-7; 12 bases match TRBD2. With 4 bases clipped from V and 4 bases from J, the junction kept 8 bases outside the gene matches. Germline V CDR1 and CDR2: MDHEN, SYDVKM. This CDR3 spans 16 amino acids. As DNA, the CDR3 is TGTGCCAGCAGTTCGCCCGGACTAGCGGGGAAGTACGAGCAGTACTTC. Amino acids: CASSSPGLAGKYEQYF.

CDR3 nucleotides: TGCAGCGCCGGCGACGACAGGGTTGATGGCTACACCTTC. Protein product: CSAGDDRVDGYTF. The chain uses TRBV29-1 and TRBJ1-2; the match to TRBD1 covers 7 bases. Germline V CDR1 and CDR2: SQVTM, ANQGSEA. This CDR3 comprises 13 residues. J gave up 6 bases and V 7 bases, and 11 bases lay outside the gene matches.

The rearrangement uses TRBV7-2 and TRBJ1-1; no reliable D call. The CDR3 contains 13 residues. Trimming left V 3 bases short and J 0 bases short, with 5 bases between. The V gene's germline CDR1 is SGHTA and CDR2 FQGNSA. In nucleotides, the CDR3 is TGTGCCAGCAGCTTTCAGATGAACACTGAAGCTTTCTTT. Amino acid sequence: CASSFQMNTEAFF.

The chain is built from TRBV18 and TRBJ2-1; D gene uncertain. CDR1 is KGHSH, CDR2 LQKENI, per germline. CDR3 length equals 12 residues. V gave up 1 base and J gave up 7 bases, with 5 bases separating them. The CDR3 reads CASSPLRNEQFF. The CDR3, as DNA: TGTGCCAGCTCACCACTGAGAAATGAGCAGTTCTTC.

This clone turned up a few times. The gene calls are TRBV19 and TRBJ2-1, with 9 bases that match TRBD1. V lost 3 bases to trimming and J lost 8 bases; unmatched junction nucleotides: 11. Germline V lookup: CDR1 LNHDA, CDR2 SQIVND (reference sequence). The CDR3 has 16 residues. The CDR3 DNA is TGTGCCAGTAGTATGGAGGGGTGGACAGGGGTTCATGAGCAGTTCTTC. Residues: CASSMEGWTGVHEQFF.

Details on this clone: The junction departs from germline at one end; a sequencing error may be responsible. The gene calls are TRBV7-7 and TRBJ2-5, with a tentative D call TRBD1 (5 bases). Germline loops: CDR1 SSHAT, CDR2 FNYEAQ (reference sequence). The CDR3 has 14 residues. The CDR3 region has the DNA TGTGCTAGCAGCTTCGAAGGGGTCGGGGAGACCCAGTACTTC. It is translated as CASSFEGVGETQYF.

This clone came up a few times. The chain links TRBV9 to TRBJ1-1; tentatively, D is TRBD1 (6 bases). CDR1 is SGDLS and CDR2 is YYNGEE in the germline V gene. Trimming took 0 bases from V and 11 from J, leaving 14 bases between them. The CDR3 length is 13 residues. In DNA form, the CDR3 reads TGTGCCAGCAGCGTAGTAGGGGGGGGGCATGCTTTCTTT. Its translation is CASSVVGGGHAFF. The whole variable domain, remainder taken from reference TRBV9 and TRBJ1-1, is DSGVTQTPKHLITATGQRVTLRCSPRSGDLSVYWYQQSLDQGLQFLIQYYNGEERAKGNILERFSAQQFPDLHSELNLSSLELGDSALYFCASSVVGGGHAFFGQGTRLTVV.

The gene calls are TRBV2 and TRBJ1-2; D perhaps matches TRBD1 (5 bases). CDR3 length: 14 amino acids. V dropped 8 bases and J dropped 8 bases, with 21 bases sitting between them. In germline, CDR1 is SNHLY, CDR2 FYNNEI. CDR3 amino acids: CASLIETGGGGYTF. Written as DNA, the CDR3 is TGTGCCAGCCTCATCGAAACCGGGGGTGGAGGCTACACCTTC.

This rearrangement joins TRBV29-1 to TRBJ1-5; 7 nucleotides agree with TRBD1. Per the germline V gene, CDR1 is SQVTM and CDR2 is ANQGSEA. V was pared by 6 bases and J by 2 bases, with 10 bases of the junction left unmatched. This CDR3 is 15 amino acids long. This CDR3 reads CSVGVSTGGNQPQHF. In DNA form, the CDR3 reads TGCAGCGTAGGAGTCTCCACAGGGGGCAATCAGCCCCAGCATTTT. Full variable domain (outside the CDR3, taken from reference TRBV29-1 and TRBJ1-5): SAVISQKPSRDICQRGTSLTIQCQVDSQVTMMFWYRQQPGQSLTLIATANQGSEATYESGFVIDKFPISRPNLTFSTLTVSNMSPEDSSIYLCSVGVSTGGNQPQHFGDGTRLSIL.

The CDR3 is CASSVGGQADTQYF. In DNA, the CDR3 is TGTGCCAGCAGCGTAGGGGGACAGGCAGATACGCAGTATTTT. This chain connects TRBV9 to TRBJ2-3; TRBD1 aligns across 8 bases. Germline CDR1 reads SGDLS; CDR2 reads YYNGEE. The length of the CDR3 is 14 residues. V lost 0 bases to trimming and J lost 4 bases; unmatched junction nucleotides: 1.

This clone turned up a few times. The chain joins TRBV30 to TRBJ1-1, with TRBD1 matching 12 bases. J lost 10 bases, V lost 2 bases, and 8 bases had no gene match. Germline loops: CDR1 GTSNPN, CDR2 SVGIG (reference sequence). CDR3 length equals 14 residues. CDR3 residues: CAWSYHGTGGRAFF. In nucleotides, the CDR3 is TGTGCCTGGAGTTACCATGGGACAGGGGGCCGAGCTTTCTTT.

The J gene is TRBJ1-5, the V gene TRBV5-6; 8 bases are shared with TRBD1. This CDR3 comprises 14 residues. Germline CDR1 and CDR2: SGHDT and YYEEEE. After removal of 2 bases from V and 5 bases from J, the junction contained 3 bases not matched to a gene. CDR3 region: CASSFWTGYQPQHF. CDR3 DNA: TGTGCCAGCAGCTTCTGGACAGGGTATCAGCCCCAGCATTTT.

The chain joins TRBV5-4 to TRBJ2-1; 7 nucleotides agree with TRBD1. The CDR3 is 15 residues long. With 0 bases clipped from V and 3 bases from J, the junction kept 3 bases outside the gene matches. In germline, CDR1 is SGHNT, CDR2 YYREEE (reference sequence). The CDR3 DNA reads TGTGCCAGCAGCTTGGGGGGACAGAACTACAATGAGCAGTTCTTC. Translated: CASSLGGQNYNEQFF.

This clone was counted between two and nine times. V is TRBV7-2 and J is TRBJ1-1; D gene ambiguous. Germline V gene lookup returns CDR1 SGHTA and CDR2 FQGNSA. V gave up 2 bases and J gave up 1 base, with 8 bases separating them. This CDR3 is 14 amino acids long. The CDR3: CASSLRRRNTEAFF. As DNA, the CDR3 is TGTGCCAGCAGCTTAAGGAGACGGAACACTGAAGCTTTCTTT.

This clone turned up a few times. The V and J genes are TRBV9 and TRBJ1-2, with TRBD1 identical over 8 bases. Looked up from germline, CDR1 is SGDLS and CDR2 is YYNGEE. Trimming removed 3 bases from V and 5 bases from J; junction bases left unmatched: 6. This CDR3 contains 14 residues. CDR3 sequence: CASSGRDRRYGYTF. CDR3 bases: TGTGCCAGCAGCGGACGGGACAGGAGGTATGGCTACACCTTC.

The chain joins TRBV7-2 to TRBJ2-7; 9 nucleotides align to TRBD2. V was clipped by 3 bases and J by 1 base; unmatched bases: 1. The CDR3 extends over 14 amino acids. Per the germline V gene, CDR1 is SGHTA and CDR2 is FQGNSA. CDR3 region: CASSFTSGSYEQYF. As DNA, the CDR3 is TGTGCCAGCAGCTTCACTAGCGGGTCCTACGAGCAGTACTTC.